This passage covers 5 T cell receptor beta chains from one sample sequenced in a study of shared clonotypes between healthy human individuals. Only in-frame clones appear in the TCRdb table, and some are missing; sequencing was by immunoSEQ multiplex PCR. This sample has about 2.4 million clones, with 80% to 95% found just once. The source material was naive CD4+ T cells from PBMCs. Subset described: CD45RA+ positively selected. The receptors here all came from a man aged 18 to 29 in good health. Some clones in this sample may be carry-over from other donors' samples.

The V gene is TRBV25-1, the J gene TRBJ2-1; no reliable D call. Germline CDR1 reads MGHDK; CDR2 reads SYGVNS. The CDR3 runs to 13 residues. The V end lost 5 bases, the J end lost 3 bases, and 8 bases lay between the germline ends. The CDR3 coding sequence is TGTGCCAGCAGTACAGTGAGCTACAATGAGCAGTTCTTC. Translation gives CASSTVSYNEQFF.

The chain carries TRBV11-3 and TRBJ2-1, with TRBD2 matching 16 bases. CDR3 length: 16 residues. From germline, CDR1 is SGHNT and CDR2 YENEEA. The trim removed 6 bases at V and 7 bases at J, leaving 6 bases unmatched. The DNA for the CDR3 is TGTGCCAGCAGTTCTGGGACTAGCGGGAGGGTTAATGAGCAGTTCTTC. This codes for CASSSGTSGRVNEQFF.

The V call is TRBV29-1, the J call TRBJ2-1, with 13 bases that match TRBD2. The CDR3 is 15 residues long. Germline V gives CDR1 SQVTM, CDR2 ANQGSEA. Trimming at V came to 6 bases and at J to 7 bases, leaving 9 bases not matched to a gene. The CDR3 here is CSVGLAGVALNEQFF. The CDR3 DNA reads TGCAGCGTCGGACTAGCGGGAGTTGCTTTGAATGAGCAGTTCTTC.

The sample holds one count of this clone. Other DNA sequences within the sample encode an identical CDR3. This chain uses TRBV28 with TRBJ1-1; TRBD1 aligns across 8 bases. The germline CDR1 and CDR2 sequences are MDHEN and SYDVKM. The length of the CDR3 is 13 residues. J gave up 4 bases and V 6 bases, and 4 bases lay outside the gene matches. The CDR3 DNA reads TGTGCCAGCAGCTTACAGGGGGGCACTGAAGCTTTCTTT. It specifies CASSLQGGTEAFF.

The J gene is TRBJ2-5, the V gene TRBV11-2; 8 bases map to TRBD2. Germline values: CDR1 SGHAT, CDR2 FQNNGV. V was pared by 3 bases and J by 1 base, with 7 bases of the junction left unmatched. The CDR3 has 16 residues. CDR3 residues: CASSFVTGGTQETQYF. The CDR3 DNA reads as TGTGCCAGCAGCTTTGTGACGGGAGGGACCCAAGAGACCCAGTACTTC.